This TCR beta chain is drawn from a study of blood T cell repertoires in COVID-19. About the research overall: Researchers got acute and convalescent COVID-19 samples from the United States, Italy and Spain.

The CDR3 has 14 amino acids. Unmatched junction bases numbered 5, after V lost 7 bases and J lost 2 bases. Germline loops: CDR1 SEHNR, CDR2 FQNEAQ (reference sequence). TCRdb keeps only in-frame clones here, not all; method: immunoSEQ multiplex PCR. The table records about 55,000 clones, about 82% of them present only once. Material for sequencing was peripheral blood. The TCR was taken from a human donor in a cohort sampled during active COVID-19. The rearrangement uses TRBV7-9 and TRBJ1-1; 9 bases are shared with TRBD1. The CDR3 bases are TGTGCCAGCATCCGGACAGGGGCCAACACTGAAGCTTTCTTT. Translation: CASIRTGANTEAFF. Supplemented by reference TRBV7-9 and TRBJ1-1, the full variable domain reads DTGVSQNPRHKITKRGQNVTFRCDPISEHNRLYWYRQTLGQGPEFLTYFQNEAQLEKSRLLSDRFSAERPKGSFSTLEIQRTEQGDSAMYLCASIRTGANTEAFFGQGTRLTVV.